A single sample gave rise to the 30 T cell receptor beta chains below, sequenced in a study of beta chain features in type 1 diabetes. Study conclusions and caveats: Shortening of TCRB CDR3s, moderate but significant, appeared in all four CD4+ subsets of Type 1 diabetes patients.

The sequenced template was cDNA made from the entire isolated RNA. Repertoires were generated with immunoSEQ multiplex PCR, while TCRdb's copy carries only in-frame clones and drops some. The sample includes roughly 130,000 clones, about a sixth seen only once; the top ten take roughly 2.5%. These receptors are not linked to any known antigen. Input material: central memory CD4+ T cells from blood. The source of these receptors is a man in his thirties or forties with type 1 diabetes.

The chain recombines TRBV29-1 with TRBJ2-1, with TRBD2 matching over 11 bases. The J segment lost 2 bases and the V segment lost 6 bases, leaving 0 bases of the junction unmatched. This CDR3 region has 13 residues. Per germline, CDR1 SQVTM and CDR2 ANQGSEA. CDR3: CSVLAGAYNEQFF. The CDR3 DNA follows: TGCAGCGTACTAGCGGGGGCCTACAATGAGCAGTTCTTC.

V gene TRBV10-3 combines with J gene TRBJ1-1; D gene ambiguous. In germline, CDR1 is ENHRY, CDR2 SYGVKD. The CDR3 is made up of 13 amino acids. The CDR3 spells CATRESQNTEAFF. Written as DNA, the CDR3 is TGTGCAACTAGGGAGTCCCAGAACACTGAAGCTTTCTTT.

The chain joins TRBV5-1 to TRBJ2-3, with 7 bases lining up with TRBD2. The germline V gene encodes CDR1 SGHRS and CDR2 YFSETQ. CDR3 length: 13 amino acids. Trimming cost V 7 bases and J 2 bases; bases outside gene matches: 4. The CDR3 region is CASGRDFTDTQYF. In DNA, the CDR3 is TGCGCCAGCGGGAGGGACTTCACAGATACGCAGTATTTT.

The chain has TRBV5-1 and TRBJ2-1, with 8 bases identical to TRBD1. This CDR3 spans 16 amino acids. Germline loops: CDR1 SGHRS, CDR2 YFSETQ. The ends lost 3 bases at V and 5 bases at J; junction bases unmatched: 10. In nucleotides, the CDR3 is TGCGCCAGCAGCTGGGCCGGACAGGGTCCAAACAATGAGCAGTTCTTC. It codes for CASSWAGQGPNNEQFF.

About this clone itself: The same CDR3 is also encoded by other DNA sequences in this sample. The chain combines TRBV7-2 with TRBJ2-5, with 9 bases matching TRBD1. Germline V gene data show CDR1 as SGHTA and CDR2 as FQGNSA. The CDR3 runs 14 residues. With 4 bases clipped from V and 3 bases from J, the junction kept 3 bases outside the gene matches. Written as DNA, the CDR3 is TGTGCCAGCAGCTCTCGGACAGGGGAAGAGACCCAGTACTTC. This translates into CASSSRTGEETQYF.

There are a few counts of this clone. This rearrangement joins TRBV7-9 to TRBJ2-7; D not resolved. Per germline, CDR1 SEHNR and CDR2 FQNEAQ (reference sequence). This CDR3 has 15 amino acids. Trimming removed 5 bases at V and 3 bases at J, with 17 bases between. CDR3 loop: CASSPTRTDNYEQYF. CDR3 in DNA: TGTGCCAGCAGCCCGACCCGGACGGATAACTACGAGCAGTACTTC.

This clone was seen at least ten times. The chain uses TRBV7-2 and TRBJ1-3, with unresolved D. The CDR3 contains 15 residues. Trimming left V 6 bases short and J 2 bases short, with 14 bases between. Per the germline V gene, CDR1 is SGHTA and CDR2 is FQGNSA. CDR3 region: CASSRPAGAGNTIYF. The CDR3 nucleotides are TGTGCCAGCAGTCGCCCAGCCGGGGCTGGAAACACCATATATTTT.

The table lists this clone with a few counts. DNA of the CDR3: TGTGCCAGCAGTGACCGGCTGGCAGATACGCAGTATTTT. Translated: CASSDRLADTQYF. The V and J genes are TRBV4-2 and TRBJ2-3; no clear D. The germline CDR1 and CDR2 sequences are LGHNA and YNFKEQ. CDR3 size: 13 residues. V lost 6 bases and J lost 4, with 11 bases in between.

The V and J genes are TRBV28 and TRBJ1-4, with 10 bases lining up with TRBD1. CDR1 MDHEN and CDR2 SYDVKM come from the germline V gene. Germline trimming cut 5 bases from V and 7 bases from J; bases unmatched to any gene: 4. CDR3 length: 14 residues. The CDR3 DNA follows: TGTGCCAGCAGTCCTGGGACAGGGGTTGAAAAACTGTTTTTT. Its protein product is CASSPGTGVEKLFF.

This clone was seen only a few times. The rearrangement joins TRBV27 to TRBJ2-7; 7 nucleotides agree with TRBD1. The CDR3 contains 11 residues. CDR1 is MNHEY and CDR2 is SMNVEV in the germline V gene (reference sequence). Trimming took 8 bases from V and 8 from J; bases not matched to a gene: 6. The CDR3 region is CASGRDSQQYF. In DNA, the CDR3 is TGTGCCAGCGGAAGGGACAGCCAGCAGTACTTC.

The chain is built from TRBV9 and TRBJ1-3; D is ambiguous. Trimming took off 5 bases at V and 4 bases at J, with 10 bases between the two ends. CDR3 length: 13 amino acids. In germline, CDR1 is SGDLS, CDR2 YYNGEE. The CDR3 nucleotides are TGTGCCAGCAGTCCTGCCCGGGGAAACACCATATATTTT. Translation gives CASSPARGNTIYF.

This clone was detected a few times. The rearrangement uses TRBV7-2 and TRBJ2-7, with 7 bases matching TRBD1. CDR1 SGHTA and CDR2 FQGNSA come from the germline V gene. With V trimmed by 5 bases and J by 3 bases, 7 bases remained unmatched. This CDR3 region has 14 residues. The CDR3, as DNA: TGTGCCAGCAGCCCAAGCCGGGACAGCTACGAGCAGTACTTC. It is translated as CASSPSRDSYEQYF.

The gene calls are TRBV7-2 and TRBJ1-6; 11 bases match TRBD1. The CDR3 covers 16 residues. Per germline, CDR1 SGHTA and CDR2 FQGNSA. After removal of 0 bases from V and 11 bases from J, the junction contained 6 bases not matched to a gene. CDR3 DNA: TGTGCCAGCAGCTTAGCTGGGACAGGGGGGCAGACACCCCTCCACTTT. Its translation: CASSLAGTGGQTPLHF.

This clone was observed a few times. This chain connects TRBV18 to TRBJ2-7; no reliable D call. The germline V gene encodes CDR1 KGHSH and CDR2 LQKENI. This CDR3 comprises 12 residues. V was clipped by 1 base and J by 6 bases, with 7 bases between them. The CDR3 sequence is CASSPQTLEQYF. CDR3 in DNA: TGTGCCAGCTCACCACAAACGCTCGAGCAGTACTTC.

This clone was observed a few times. The genes are TRBV4-3 and TRBJ1-5; D may be TRBD1 (6 bases). CDR3 length: 18 residues. Germline CDR1 and CDR2: LGHNA and YSLEER. The germline V and J ends were trimmed by 0 bases and 3 bases, with 18 bases remaining between them. The CDR3 loop is CASSQEGDTQGLNQPQHF. The DNA for the CDR3 is TGCGCCAGCAGCCAAGAGGGGGACACCCAAGGGCTCAATCAGCCCCAGCATTTT.

V usage is TRBV5-4 and J usage is TRBJ2-5; D not resolved. The CDR3 has 12 amino acids. Trimming removed 3 bases from V and 1 base from J, with 4 bases in between. CDR1 and CDR2 from the germline V gene are SGHNT and YYREEE (reference sequence). The DNA for the CDR3 is TGTGCCAGCAGCTGGCCCCAAGAGACCCAGTACTTC. It yields the protein CASSWPQETQYF.

This clone has a handful of counts. The CDR3: CARSPGAHSSYNEQFF. CDR3 DNA sequence: TGTGCCAGAAGCCCGGGCGCCCATAGCTCCTACAATGAGCAGTTCTTC. This rearrangement joins TRBV5-3 to TRBJ2-1, with D uncertain. TRBV5-3 is treated as an ORF (open reading frame) with a function not yet certain. V lost 4 bases and J 0 bases, leaving 14 bases between the germline ends. This CDR3 has 16 amino acids.

Details on this clone: This clone may be a read error of a much larger clone one base away. This sequence joins TRBV30 and TRBJ1-5; D perhaps matches TRBD1 (5 bases). The CDR3 consists of 15 residues. In germline, CDR1 is GTSNPN, CDR2 SVGIG (reference sequence). CDR3 in DNA: TGTGCCGGGAGTGTGGCCAGGGCAGGGAATCAGCCCCAGCATTTT. It specifies CAGSVARAGNQPQHF.

In its sample, this clone was seen a few times. A much bigger clone sits one base away, suggesting this may be a read error. The chain recombines TRBV7-9 with TRBJ2-5; D is unclear. The CDR3 totals 11 residues. CDR1 SEHNR and CDR2 FQNEAQ come from the germline V gene (reference sequence). V was pared by 5 bases and J by 1 base, with 2 bases between. In DNA form, the CDR3 reads TGTGCCAGCAGCCCCCAAGAGACCCAGTACTTC. The encoded protein is CASSPQETQYF.

This clone was seen more than once but under ten times. The chain joins TRBV7-9 to TRBJ2-7, with D perhaps assigned TRBD1 or TRBD2 (5 bases each). Per the germline V gene, CDR1 is SEHNR and CDR2 is FQNEAQ (reference sequence). Trimming stripped 6 bases from V and 12 bases from J, with 24 bases between. The CDR3 runs 14 residues. The DNA for the CDR3 is TGTGCCAGCAGGCAAAACCCGGGAAGGGACCACCTGTACTTC. Translated, it gives CASRQNPGRDHLYF.

The J gene is TRBJ2-1, the V gene TRBV27, with 8 bases matching TRBD2. V trimming: 2 bases; J trimming: 8 bases; junction bases outside the gene matches: 5. This CDR3 region has 14 residues. The germline V gene encodes CDR1 MNHEY and CDR2 SMNVEV (reference sequence). CDR3: CASSLGLGRDEQFF. The CDR3 coding sequence is TGTGCCAGCAGTTTAGGTCTCGGGAGGGATGAGCAGTTCTTC.

The gene calls are TRBV28 and TRBJ2-5, with 9 bases identical to TRBD2. Looked up from germline, CDR1 is MDHEN and CDR2 is SYDVKM. The CDR3 contains 16 residues. The junction had 5 bases not matched to a gene; V was cut back by 2 bases and J by 1 base. The CDR3 DNA reads TGTGCCAGCAGTTTAGTCGGAGCGGGGGGCCAAGAGACCCAGTACTTC. Its translation is CASSLVGAGGQETQYF.

The chain has TRBV2 and TRBJ1-4, with 7 bases identical to TRBD1. Germline trimming cut 4 bases from V and 0 bases from J; bases unmatched to any gene: 2. This CDR3 region has 15 residues. Germline-derived CDR1 and CDR2 are SNHLY and FYNNEI. The CDR3 loop reads CASSVGQATNEKLFF. The CDR3 nucleotides are TGTGCCAGCAGTGTCGGACAGGCAACTAATGAAAAACTGTTTTTT.

V is TRBV11-2 and J is TRBJ2-3, with 9 bases that match TRBD2. Germline V gives CDR1 SGHAT, CDR2 FQNNGV. CDR3 size: 17 residues. With V trimmed by 5 bases and J by 4 bases, 13 bases remained unmatched. CDR3 nucleotides: TGTGCCAGCAGCCTCCTCGGCGGGGGGGCCTTACCAGATACGCAGTATTTT. It encodes CASSLLGGGALPDTQYF.

The table lists this clone with a few counts. This chain links TRBV11-2 with TRBJ2-5, with D tentatively TRBD2 (6 bases). CDR1 and CDR2 from the germline V gene are SGHAT and FQNNGV. Trimming pared 1 base from V and 3 bases from J, leaving 12 bases between. CDR3 size: 15 residues. CDR3 sequence: CASSLALGGEETQYF. CDR3 coding DNA: TGTGCCAGCAGCTTAGCCCTGGGCGGGGAAGAGACCCAGTACTTC. Full variable domain (remainder filled in from reference TRBV11-2 and TRBJ2-5): EAGVAQSPRYKIIEKRQSVAFWCNPISGHATLYWYQQILGQGPKLLIQFQNNGVVDDSQLPKDRFSAERLKGVDSTLKIQPAKLEDSAVYLCASSLALGGEETQYFGPGTRLLVL.

This chain connects TRBV6-5 to TRBJ2-7; TRBD2 is a possible D gene (6 bases). CDR3 length: 14 residues. Deletions cut 0 bases from V and 6 bases from J, with 12 bases between. Germline lookup yields CDR1 MNHEY and CDR2 SVGAGI. CDR3 in amino acids: CASSYSGRMVEQYF. The CDR3 nucleotides are TGTGCCAGCAGTTACTCGGGGAGGATGGTCGAGCAGTACTTC.

The gene calls are TRBV9 and TRBJ2-2; D is perhaps TRBD2 (5 bases). Germline values: CDR1 SGDLS, CDR2 YYNGEE. V was clipped by 3 bases and J by 4 bases, with 10 bases between them. This CDR3 contains 14 residues. The DNA for the CDR3 is TGTGCCAGCAGCGCCCTCAGCGGCACCGGGGAGCTGTTTTTT. Its protein is CASSALSGTGELFF.

The table lists this clone with many counts. The chain carries TRBV7-2 and TRBJ2-3, with TRBD1 matching over 9 bases. The CDR3 runs 17 residues. Germline CDR1 and CDR2: SGHTA and FQGNSA. V gave up 5 bases and J gave up 1 base; unmatched junction bases: 10. DNA for the CDR3: TGTGCCAGCAGCGTCATACAGGGGGCTATTGGCACAGATACGCAGTATTTT. It yields the protein CASSVIQGAIGTDTQYF.

The chain has TRBV29-1 and TRBJ2-1; D remains ambiguous. The CDR3 is 13 residues long. Germline values: CDR1 SQVTM, CDR2 ANQGSEA. CDR3 coding DNA: TGCAGTTTGGGGAAGGGTTTTAACAATGAGCAGTTCTTC. Protein sequence: CSLGKGFNNEQFF.

This clone appeared many times. V is TRBV14 and J is TRBJ2-1, with 7 bases aligning to TRBD1. Trimming took 3 bases from V and 4 from J; bases not matched to a gene: 6. CDR1 SGHDN and CDR2 FVKESK come from the germline V gene. The CDR3 is 15 amino acids. CDR3 amino acids: CASSHRTGAYNEQFF. For the CDR3, the DNA is TGTGCCAGCAGCCATAGGACAGGAGCTTACAATGAGCAGTTCTTC.